The 16 T cell receptor beta chains below come from one sample, sequenced in a study of T cell changes during pregnancy in multiple sclerosis. The method was immunoSEQ multiplex PCR; TCRdb's version includes in-frame clones alone and lacks a portion of them. The data show under 95,000 clones, 85% to 95% seen once. The starting material was peripheral blood, obtained after pregnancy. The receptors stem from a female donor with multiple sclerosis, enrolled in a pregnancy study.

The chain employs TRBV27 and TRBJ1-5, with TRBD1 identical over 9 bases. The germline CDR1 and CDR2 sequences are MNHEY and SMNVEV (reference sequence). Unmatched junction bases numbered 8, after V lost 5 bases and J lost 6 bases. The CDR3 spans 15 residues. CDR3 residues: CASSMGTGFFQPQHF. CDR3 bases: TGTGCCAGCAGTATGGGGACAGGGTTTTTTCAGCCCCAGCATTTT.

The chain carries TRBV6-5 and TRBJ2-1; 8 positions match TRBD2. The CDR3 length is 15 residues. The V and J ends lost 6 bases and 2 bases, in that order; junction bases with no gene match: 6. CDR1 MNHEY and CDR2 SVGAGI come from the germline V gene. CDR3 sequence: CASSVLAGPYNEQFF. The CDR3 DNA reads TGTGCCAGCAGCGTGCTAGCGGGTCCCTACAATGAGCAGTTCTTC.

This clone was seen just once. The gene calls are TRBV5-4 and TRBJ1-5, with D perhaps matching TRBD1 (6 bases). The CDR3 totals 17 residues. V was clipped by 0 bases and J by 6 bases, with 19 bases between them. Germline loops: CDR1 SGHNT, CDR2 YYREEE (reference sequence). The CDR3: CASSLGVGGGLIQPQHF. The CDR3 DNA is TGTGCCAGCAGCTTGGGGGTGGGAGGGGGATTGATTCAGCCCCAGCATTTT.

The chain carries TRBV6-1 and TRBJ2-7; TRBD1 might be the D (6 bases). This CDR3 is built from 15 residues. Trimming shortened V by 2 bases and J by 2 bases, and 13 bases separated the two germline ends. CDR1 is MNHNS and CDR2 is SASEGT in the germline V gene. In nucleotides, the CDR3 is TGTGCCAGCAGTGAAAGGTGGACAGACGCCTACGAGCAGTACTTC. It translates to CASSERWTDAYEQYF.

CDR3 protein: CASSLLGEGEQFF. CDR3 bases: TGTGCCAGCAGCTTACTGGGAGAGGGTGAGCAGTTCTTC. The rearrangement uses TRBV7-2 and TRBJ2-1, with a possible D match to TRBD2 (5 bases). The CDR3 length is 13 residues. V was clipped by 2 bases and J by 9 bases, with 11 bases between them. Germline CDR1 reads SGHTA; CDR2 reads FQGNSA.

J is TRBJ2-7 and V is TRBV7-9, with TRBD2 as a possible D gene (6 bases). CDR3 size: 17 residues. CDR1 is SEHNR, CDR2 FQNEAQ, per germline (reference sequence). Trimming took 7 bases from V and 1 from J, leaving 23 bases between them. CDR3 loop: CASIPWVGASESYEQYF. The DNA of the CDR3 is TGTGCCAGCATCCCCTGGGTTGGGGCTAGCGAGTCCTACGAGCAGTACTTC.

V is TRBV5-1 and J is TRBJ2-6; D call uncertain. The germline V gene has CDR1 SGHRS and CDR2 YFSETQ. Between the trimmed V and J ends, which lost 4 bases and 2 bases, there was a span of 7 bases. The CDR3 has 14 amino acids. Here the CDR3 reads CASSAAPGANVLTF. DNA of the CDR3: TGCGCCAGCAGCGCTGCGCCTGGGGCCAACGTCCTGACTTTC.

This chain links TRBV6-6 with TRBJ1-5; a weak D match, TRBD1 (5 bases). CDR3 size: 13 residues. Germline CDR1 and CDR2: MNHNY and SVGAGI (reference sequence). Trimming shortened V by 5 bases and J by 4 bases, and 9 bases separated the two germline ends. CDR3: CASSPQENQPQHF. The CDR3, as DNA: TGTGCCAGCAGTCCACAGGAAAATCAGCCCCAGCATTTT.

The chain recombines TRBV30 with TRBJ1-3; D remains unclear. The germline V gene has CDR1 GTSNPN and CDR2 SVGIG (reference sequence). Trimming left V 4 bases short and J 1 base short, with 5 bases between. CDR3 length equals 12 residues. Here the CDR3 DNA reads TGTGCCTGGAAACAGTCTGGAAACACCATATATTTT. Protein sequence: CAWKQSGNTIYF. Drawing the rest from reference TRBV30 and TRBJ1-3, the complete variable domain is SQTIHQWPATLVQPVGSPLSLECTVEGTSNPNLYWYRQAAGRGLQLLFYSVGIGQISSEVPQNLSASRPQDRQFILSSKKLLLSDSGFYLCAWKQSGNTIYFGEGSWLTVV.

This clone has only one observation. CDR3 protein: CASVRPDRVRQFF. DNA of the CDR3: TGTGCTAGTGTCCGTCCGGACAGGGTTCGTCAGTTCTTC. The chain employs TRBV12-5 and TRBJ2-1, with 8 bases aligning to TRBD1. V shed 7 bases and J 13 bases; nucleotides not matched to a gene: 12. The CDR3 extends over 13 amino acids. Germline CDR1 reads LGHNT; CDR2 reads FRNRAP.

This clone was found once. CDR3 DNA: TGTGCCATTGTGCAGGGTTCGGAGCAGTACTTC. Translated: CAIVQGSEQYF. The chain joins TRBV27 to TRBJ2-7, with D perhaps matching TRBD1 (5 bases). This CDR3 has 11 residues. CDR1 MNHEY and CDR2 SMNVEV come from the germline V gene (reference sequence). V dropped 10 bases and J dropped 7 bases, with 14 bases sitting between them.

J is TRBJ2-4 and V is TRBV11-2; possible D gene TRBD2, 5 bases. Germline-derived CDR1 and CDR2 are SGHAT and FQNNGV. Trimming removed 6 bases from V and 8 bases from J, with 11 bases in between. There are 12 residues in the CDR3. CDR3 nucleotides: TGTGCCAGCAGTTCCTCCGGGGACATTCAGTACTTC. As protein: CASSSSGDIQYF.

The rearrangement uses TRBV30 and TRBJ2-3; the match to TRBD2 covers 9 bases. With V trimmed by 0 bases and J by 0 bases, 22 bases remained unmatched. Germline CDR1 GTSNPN, CDR2 SVGIG (reference sequence). CDR3 length: 22 residues. The CDR3 loop is CAWSVSRTRAGGRTWSTDTQYF. The CDR3 DNA sequence: TGTGCCTGGAGTGTTAGCCGGACTAGAGCGGGGGGCAGGACATGGAGCACAGATACGCAGTATTTT.

This sequence joins TRBV19 and TRBJ2-7; the D gene is possibly TRBD1 (6 bases). The CDR3 sequence is 15 residues long. V lost 1 base to trimming and J lost 0 bases, with 10 bases between them. CDR1 and CDR2 (germline): LNHDA, SQIVND (reference sequence). CDR3 DNA sequence: TGTGCCAGTAGTATAGCCCGGGACACCTCCTACGAGCAGTACTTC. This gives the protein CASSIARDTSYEQYF.

The chain employs TRBV19 and TRBJ2-7; TRBD1 matches at 9 bases. Germline CDR1 LNHDA, CDR2 SQIVND (reference sequence). The length of the CDR3 is 13 residues. Unmatched junction bases numbered 11, after V lost 10 bases and J lost 7 bases. The CDR3: CATRTGVPGEQYF. The CDR3 region has the DNA TGTGCCACCCGGACAGGGGTGCCGGGAGAGCAGTACTTC.

The chain has TRBV7-2 and TRBJ1-4; no clear D. The CDR3 runs 13 residues. Between the trimmed V and J ends, which lost 4 bases and 0 bases, there was a span of 3 bases. The germline V gene encodes CDR1 SGHTA and CDR2 FQGNSA. CDR3 sequence reads: CASSSATNEKLFF. CDR3 nucleotides: TGTGCCAGCAGCTCTGCAACTAATGAAAAACTGTTTTTT.